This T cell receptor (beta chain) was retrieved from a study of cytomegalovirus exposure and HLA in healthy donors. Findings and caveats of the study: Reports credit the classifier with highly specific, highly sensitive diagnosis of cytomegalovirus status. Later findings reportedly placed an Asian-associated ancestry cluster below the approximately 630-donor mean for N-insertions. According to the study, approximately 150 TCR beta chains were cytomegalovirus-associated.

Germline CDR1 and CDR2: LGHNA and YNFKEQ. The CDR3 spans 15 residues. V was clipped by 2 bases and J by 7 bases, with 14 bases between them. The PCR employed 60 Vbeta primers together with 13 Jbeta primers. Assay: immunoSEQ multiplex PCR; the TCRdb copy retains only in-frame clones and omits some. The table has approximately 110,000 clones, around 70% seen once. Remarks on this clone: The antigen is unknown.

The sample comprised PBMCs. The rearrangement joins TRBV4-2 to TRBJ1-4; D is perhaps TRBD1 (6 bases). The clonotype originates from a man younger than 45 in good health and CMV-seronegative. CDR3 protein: CASSQSGQPGEKLFF. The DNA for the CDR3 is TGTGCCAGCAGCCAAAGTGGACAGCCCGGTGAAAAACTGTTTTTT.